The clone carrying this T cell receptor (beta chain) has a count of ten or more. There are 18 residues in the CDR3. Trimming cost V 3 bases and J 0 bases; bases outside gene matches: 6. Per the germline V gene, CDR1 is DFQATT and CDR2 is SNEGSKA (reference sequence). Time point denoted: pre-sensitization, week 0. This sample's treatment: therapeutic diphenylcyclopropenone sensitization with weekly scalp DPC. From the RACE reads, TCRdb called clonotypes with MiXCR, one entry per CDR3 protein. The sample lists approximately 370,000 distinct CDR3 sequences, roughly 6% occurring once. This record belongs to a study of human T cells and chemical hapten exposure.

The chain joins TRBV20-1 to TRBJ2-2; 14 positions match TRBD2. Sample: whole blood, taken in connection with sensitization to the hapten diphenylcyclopropenone (DPC). The clonotype was recovered from a woman younger than 35 with alopecia areata. Some clones in this sample may be carry-over from other donors' samples. CDR3 bases: TGCAGTGCTAGGTTCCGACTAGCGGGGGGGCCGAACACCGGGGAGCTGTTTTTT. Its protein is CSARFRLAGGPNTGELFF.